This T cell receptor beta chain was documented in a study of CD8+ T cells in alopecia areata. The germline V and J ends were trimmed by 3 bases and 2 bases, with 9 bases remaining between them. CDR1 is MGHRA, CDR2 YSYEKL, per germline. This CDR3 is built from 14 residues. This clone has just a few counts. At the DNA level, this CDR3 is encoded by other sequences in the same sample as well. Extraction and reverse transcription of RNA yielded cDNA as the sequencing template. The repertoire was sequenced with immunoSEQ multiplex PCR; TCRdb's copy has only in-frame clones and lacks some. Of about 64,000 clones listed, around 46% were seen once; the top ten hold around 21%. Treatment reported: oral pan-JAK inhibitor, 5-10 mg twice daily.

This specimen consisted of CD8+ T cells sorted from blood, obtained at approximately week 36, from a patient treated with tofacitinib. The chain carries TRBV4-1 and TRBJ2-3; no definite D call. This TCR was recovered from a human donor with alopecia areata. The CDR3 DNA follows: TGCGCCAGCAGCCAGGAGAGCCCCACAGATACGCAGTATTTT. It specifies CASSQESPTDTQYF.